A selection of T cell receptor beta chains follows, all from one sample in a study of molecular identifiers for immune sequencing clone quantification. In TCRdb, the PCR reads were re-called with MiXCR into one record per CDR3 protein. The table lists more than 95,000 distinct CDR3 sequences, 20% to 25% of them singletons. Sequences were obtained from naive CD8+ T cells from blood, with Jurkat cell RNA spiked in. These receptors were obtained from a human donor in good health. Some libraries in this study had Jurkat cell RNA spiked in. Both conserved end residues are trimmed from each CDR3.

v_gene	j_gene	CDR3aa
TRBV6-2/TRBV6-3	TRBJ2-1	ASSYLAGGLSYNEQF
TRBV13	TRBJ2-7	ASSPGQLSLAGLRSYEQY
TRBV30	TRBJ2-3	AWSVEPIEVSTDTQY
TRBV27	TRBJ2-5	ASSFGESWETQY
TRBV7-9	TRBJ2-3	ASSILVAGGTDTQY
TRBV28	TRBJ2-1	ASRATSGSNEQL
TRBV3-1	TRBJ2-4	ASSQEGLAGSKNIQY
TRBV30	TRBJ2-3	AWSVLAGATDTQY
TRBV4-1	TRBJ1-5	ASSQEGGAPQPQH
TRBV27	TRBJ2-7	ASGYGLAGYYEQY
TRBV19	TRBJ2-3	ASSQGTDTQY
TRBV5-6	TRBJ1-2	ASSPVSIGSYGYT
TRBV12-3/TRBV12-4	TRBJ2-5	ASSPGSRRTQY
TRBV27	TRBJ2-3	ASSPRLASTDTQY
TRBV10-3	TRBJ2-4	AISADYLGLAARVQY
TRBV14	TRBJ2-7	ASSHPTSGLSKEY
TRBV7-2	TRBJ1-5	ASSFARGQPQH
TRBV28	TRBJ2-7	ASTMSGTSGYEQY
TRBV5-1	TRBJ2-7	ASSFTGIHEQY
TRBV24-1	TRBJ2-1	ATSDLAGDEQF
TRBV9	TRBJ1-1	ASSADPTGHGEAF
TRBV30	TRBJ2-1	AWSASPGSLAGFNEQF
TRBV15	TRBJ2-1	ATSRDRDSYNEQF
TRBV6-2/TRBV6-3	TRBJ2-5	ASRADRVGETQY
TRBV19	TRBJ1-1	ASSITAAEAF
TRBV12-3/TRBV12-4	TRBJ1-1	ASSLGDTGF
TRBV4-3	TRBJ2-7	ASSQGADGYYEQY
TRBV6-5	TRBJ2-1	ASRYRDEQF
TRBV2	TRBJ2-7	ASTEGTYTLEQY
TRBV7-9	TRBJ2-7	ASSLGLRTSEFSDEQY
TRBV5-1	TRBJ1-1	ASSLGSGTLIEAF
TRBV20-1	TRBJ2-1	SAHWNFYNEQF
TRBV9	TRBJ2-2	ASSVGGRGADTGELF
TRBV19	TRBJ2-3	ASSIARLAIGTDTQY
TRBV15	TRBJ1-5	ATSRSGRQPQH
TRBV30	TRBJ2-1	AWNGAGGWLRREQF
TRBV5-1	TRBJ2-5	ASSGVTSGQETQY
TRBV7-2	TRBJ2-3	ASSLEYLALTTDTQY
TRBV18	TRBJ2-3	ASSPPSSTDTRY
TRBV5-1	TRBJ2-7	ASSLWQGVEEQY
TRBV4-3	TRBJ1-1	ASSQDIRPNTEAF
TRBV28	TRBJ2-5	ASSKFRLADSPETQY
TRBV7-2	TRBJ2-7	ASSLETPGYEQY